Here is one TCR beta chain with its context. Its antigen is as yet unknown. This sample was included in a study of immune evolution from preneoplasia to lung adenocarcinoma. The protocol was immunoSEQ multiplex PCR, while the TCRdb copy is restricted to in-frame clones and leaves out a portion. The sample carries about 41,000 clones, around 80% recorded once. Study-level findings and limits: KRAS-mutant nodules had the highest T cell clonality. Normal lung had the highest top T cell clone frequencies.

Patient tissue came from resections in Japan or China, 2014–2017. Germline V lookup: CDR1 SGHNT, CDR2 YYREEE (reference sequence). Trimming took off 0 bases at V and 4 bases at J, with 10 bases between the two ends. The CDR3 is 14 amino acids. The chain recombines TRBV5-4 with TRBJ1-2, with D unresolved. This sequence originates from a person between 60 and 70 years old with lung adenocarcinoma. The material sequenced was FFPE invasive lung adenocarcinoma tissue. The CDR3 spells CASSLGGSGYGYTF. CDR3 nucleotide sequence: TGTGCCAGCAGCTTGGGGGGTTCGGGCTATGGCTACACCTTC.